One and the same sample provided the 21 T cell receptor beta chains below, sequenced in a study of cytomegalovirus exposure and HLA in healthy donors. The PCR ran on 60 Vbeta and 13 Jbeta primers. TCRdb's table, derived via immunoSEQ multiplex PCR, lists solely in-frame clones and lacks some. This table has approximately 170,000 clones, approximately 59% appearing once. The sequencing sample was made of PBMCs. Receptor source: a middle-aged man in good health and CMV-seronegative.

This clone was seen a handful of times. CDR3 sequence: CASSLGPSQPQHF. DNA for the CDR3: TGTGCCAGCAGCTTGGGGCCCAGTCAGCCCCAGCATTTT. V is TRBV7-3 and J is TRBJ1-5, with D possibly matching TRBD1 (5 bases). Germline V gene sequence: CDR1 SGHTA, CDR2 FQGTGA. V was trimmed by 3 bases and J by 6 bases, leaving 9 bases between them. This CDR3 is 13 amino acids long.

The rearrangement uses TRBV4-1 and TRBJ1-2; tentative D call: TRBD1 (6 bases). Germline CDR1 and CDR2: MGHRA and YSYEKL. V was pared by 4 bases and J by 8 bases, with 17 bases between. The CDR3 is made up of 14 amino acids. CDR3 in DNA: TGCGCCAGCAGCCGATCAACAGGGAATGTAGGCTACACCTTC. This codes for CASSRSTGNVGYTF.

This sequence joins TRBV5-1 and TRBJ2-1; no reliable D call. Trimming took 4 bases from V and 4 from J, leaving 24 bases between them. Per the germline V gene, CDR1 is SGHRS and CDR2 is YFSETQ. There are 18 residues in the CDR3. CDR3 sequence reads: CASSRRDPQFTVYNEQFF. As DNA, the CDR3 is TGCGCCAGCAGCCGAAGAGATCCCCAGTTTACAGTTTACAATGAGCAGTTCTTC.

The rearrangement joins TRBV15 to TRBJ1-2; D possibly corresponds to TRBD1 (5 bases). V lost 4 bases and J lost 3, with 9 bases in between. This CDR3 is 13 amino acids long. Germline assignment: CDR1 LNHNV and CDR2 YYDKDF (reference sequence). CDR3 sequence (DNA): TGTGCCACCAGCAACGGGACTTACTATGGCTACACCTTC. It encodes CATSNGTYYGYTF.

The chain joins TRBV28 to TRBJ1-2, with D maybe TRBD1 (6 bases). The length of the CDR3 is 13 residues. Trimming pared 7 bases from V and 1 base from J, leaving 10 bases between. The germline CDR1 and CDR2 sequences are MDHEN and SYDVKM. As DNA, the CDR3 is TGTGCCAGCACTTCACAGGGTAACTATGGCTACACCTTC. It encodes CASTSQGNYGYTF.

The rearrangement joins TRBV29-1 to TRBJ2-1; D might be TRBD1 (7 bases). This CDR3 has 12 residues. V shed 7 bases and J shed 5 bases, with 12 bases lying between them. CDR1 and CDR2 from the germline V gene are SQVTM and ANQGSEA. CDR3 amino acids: CSGQGGDNEQFF. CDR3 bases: TGCAGCGGCCAGGGGGGTGACAATGAGCAGTTCTTC.

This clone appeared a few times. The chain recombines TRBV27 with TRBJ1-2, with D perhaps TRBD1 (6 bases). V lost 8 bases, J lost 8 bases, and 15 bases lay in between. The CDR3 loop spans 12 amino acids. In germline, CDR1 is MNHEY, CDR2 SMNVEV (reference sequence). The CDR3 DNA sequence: TGTGCCAGCCGGGACATACGGGGCGGCTACACCTTC. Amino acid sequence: CASRDIRGGYTF.

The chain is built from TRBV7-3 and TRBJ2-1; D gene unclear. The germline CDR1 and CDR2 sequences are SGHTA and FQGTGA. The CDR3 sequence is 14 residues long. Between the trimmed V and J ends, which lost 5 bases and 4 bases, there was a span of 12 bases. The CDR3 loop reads CASSQVGGYNEQFF. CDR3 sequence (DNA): TGTGCCAGCAGCCAAGTTGGCGGATACAATGAGCAGTTCTTC. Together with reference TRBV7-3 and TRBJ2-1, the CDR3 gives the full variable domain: GAGVSQTPSNKVTEKGKYVELRCDPISGHTALYWYRQSLGQGPEFLIYFQGTGAADDSGLPNDRFFAVRPEGSVSTLKIQRTERGDSAVYLCASSQVGGYNEQFFGPGTRLTVL.

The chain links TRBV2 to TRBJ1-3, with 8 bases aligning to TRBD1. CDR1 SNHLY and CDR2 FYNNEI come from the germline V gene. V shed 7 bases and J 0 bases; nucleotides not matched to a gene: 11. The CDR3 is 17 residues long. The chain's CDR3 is CASISDRVQVSGNTIYF. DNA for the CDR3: TGTGCCAGCATCTCGGACAGGGTCCAAGTCTCTGGAAACACCATATATTTT.

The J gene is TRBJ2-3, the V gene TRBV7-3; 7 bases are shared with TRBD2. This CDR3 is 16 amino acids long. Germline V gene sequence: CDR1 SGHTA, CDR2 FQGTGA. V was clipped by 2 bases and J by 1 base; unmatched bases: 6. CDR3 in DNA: TGTGCCAGCAGCTTATTGGGCGGGAGCGGCACAGATACGCAGTATTTT. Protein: CASSLLGGSGTDTQYF.

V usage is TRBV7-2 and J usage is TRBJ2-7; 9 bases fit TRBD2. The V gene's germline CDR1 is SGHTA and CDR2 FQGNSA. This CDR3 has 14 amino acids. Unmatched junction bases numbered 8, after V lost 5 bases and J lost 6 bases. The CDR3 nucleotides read TGTGCCAGCAGCCTTCGCGGGGGGGCCGGCGAGCAGTACTTC. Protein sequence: CASSLRGGAGEQYF.

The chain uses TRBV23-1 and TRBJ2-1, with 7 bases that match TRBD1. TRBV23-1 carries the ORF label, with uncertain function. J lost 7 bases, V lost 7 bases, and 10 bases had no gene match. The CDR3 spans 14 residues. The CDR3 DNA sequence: TGCGCCAGCAAAAACAGGGGAGTTCGGAATGAGCAGTTCTTC. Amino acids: CASKNRGVRNEQFF.

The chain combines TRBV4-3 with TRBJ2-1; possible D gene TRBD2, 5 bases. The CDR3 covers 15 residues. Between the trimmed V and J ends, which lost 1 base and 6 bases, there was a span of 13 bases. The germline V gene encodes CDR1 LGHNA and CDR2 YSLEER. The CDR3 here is CASSQGSGWANEQFF. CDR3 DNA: TGCGCCAGCAGCCAAGGCAGCGGCTGGGCCAATGAGCAGTTCTTC.

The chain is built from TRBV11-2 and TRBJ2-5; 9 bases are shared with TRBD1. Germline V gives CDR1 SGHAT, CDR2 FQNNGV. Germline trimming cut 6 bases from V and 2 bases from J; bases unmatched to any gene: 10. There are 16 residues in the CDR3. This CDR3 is CASRDIQGARQETQYF. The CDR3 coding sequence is TGTGCCAGCAGAGACATACAGGGGGCACGGCAAGAGACCCAGTACTTC.

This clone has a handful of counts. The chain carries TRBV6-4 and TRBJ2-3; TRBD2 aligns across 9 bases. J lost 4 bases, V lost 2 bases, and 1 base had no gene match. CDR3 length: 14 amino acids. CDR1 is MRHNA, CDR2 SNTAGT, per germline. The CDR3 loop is CASSDGGGADTQYF. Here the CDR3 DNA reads TGTGCCAGCAGTGACGGCGGGGGGGCAGATACGCAGTATTTT.

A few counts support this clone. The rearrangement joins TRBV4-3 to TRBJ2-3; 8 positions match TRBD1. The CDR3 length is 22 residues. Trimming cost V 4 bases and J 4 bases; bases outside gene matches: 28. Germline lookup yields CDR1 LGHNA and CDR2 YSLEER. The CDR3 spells CASSPYTGQGAAPDHPADTQYF. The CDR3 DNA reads TGCGCCAGCAGCCCCTACACCGGACAGGGTGCAGCTCCCGACCATCCCGCAGATACGCAGTATTTT.

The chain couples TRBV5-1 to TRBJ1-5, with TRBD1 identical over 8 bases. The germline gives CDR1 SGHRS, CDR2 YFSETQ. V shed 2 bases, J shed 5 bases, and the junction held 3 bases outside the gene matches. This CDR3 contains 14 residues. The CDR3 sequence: CASSFTGGDQPQHF. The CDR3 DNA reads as TGCGCCAGCAGCTTCACAGGGGGGGATCAGCCCCAGCATTTT.

The CDR3, as DNA: TGTGCCAGCAGCCAAAACGACAGGGCTGAGCAGTTCTTC. Translation gives CASSQNDRAEQFF. This chain links TRBV2 with TRBJ2-1; TRBD1 agrees at 7 bases. V was pared by 6 bases and J by 9 bases, with 8 bases of the junction left unmatched. The CDR3 loop spans 13 amino acids. Germline-derived CDR1 and CDR2 are SNHLY and FYNNEI.

For the CDR3, the DNA is TGCGCCAGCAGCCAAGCCGGACAGGCTGGGTCCCGCGAGCAGTACTTC. Its protein is CASSQAGQAGSREQYF. J is TRBJ2-7 and V is TRBV5-1, with TRBD1 matching over 7 bases. The ends lost 4 bases at V and 6 bases at J; junction bases unmatched: 16. The CDR3 length is 16 residues. CDR1 and CDR2 from the germline V gene are SGHRS and YFSETQ.

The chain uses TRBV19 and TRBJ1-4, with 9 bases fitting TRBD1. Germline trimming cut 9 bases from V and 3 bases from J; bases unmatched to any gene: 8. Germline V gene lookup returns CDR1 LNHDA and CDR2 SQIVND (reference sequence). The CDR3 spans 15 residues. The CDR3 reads CASSGTGTPNEKLFF. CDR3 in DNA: TGTGCCAGCTCCGGGACAGGGACCCCTAATGAAAAACTGTTTTTT.

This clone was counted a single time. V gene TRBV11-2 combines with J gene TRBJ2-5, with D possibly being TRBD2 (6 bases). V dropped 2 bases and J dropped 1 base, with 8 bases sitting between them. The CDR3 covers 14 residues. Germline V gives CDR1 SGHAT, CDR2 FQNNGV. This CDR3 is CASSLQGGQETQYF. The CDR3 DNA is TGTGCCAGCAGCTTACAGGGAGGCCAAGAGACCCAGTACTTC.